These T cell receptor beta chains were read from a single sample in a study of shared clonotypes between healthy human individuals. Only in-frame clones appear in the TCRdb table, and some are missing; sequencing was by immunoSEQ multiplex PCR. The table has about 1 million clones, around 74% seen once. Source material: memory CD4+ T cells sorted from blood. Source of these receptors: a man aged 18 to 30 in good health. Both conserved end residues are part of each CDR3. The order of the fields is J gene, V gene, D gene, clone size, CDR3 DNA, CDR3 protein. A D gene is named only where the DNA matches it firmly. The size of a clone is reported for some rows only, either as once, few or many, or as a class for expanded clones.

>TRBJ1-6|TRBV7-9|.|.
TGTGCCAGCAGCTCAGACAGAGTTAATTCACCCCTCCACTTT
CASSSDRVNSPLHF
>TRBJ1-4|TRBV6-4|.|.
TGTGCCAGCAGTGTACAGTTAAATGAAAAACTGTTTTTT
CASSVQLNEKLFF
>TRBJ2-6|TRBV5-1|.|many
TGCGCCAGCAGAGTCGGACGGACTATTAGCTCTGGGGCCAACGTCCTGACTTTC
CASRVGRTISSGANVLTF
>TRBJ1-3|TRBV30|TRBD1|once
TGTGCCTTGGGACAGCCCAACTCTGGAAACACCATATATTTT
CALGQPNSGNTIYF
>TRBJ2-5|TRBV6-5|.|.
TGTGCCACCAGGGGGACTGGGGAGACCCAGTACTTC
CATRGTGETQYF
>TRBJ1-1|TRBV28|TRBD1|few
TGTGCCAGCAGTCATGAGGGACAGGGTACCACTGAAGCTTTCTTT
CASSHEGQGTTEAFF
>TRBJ1-5|TRBV6-1|TRBD1|.
TGTGCCAGCAGTGAAGGATGGTGGGACAGCTATCAGCCCCAGCATTTT
CASSEGWWDSYQPQHF
>TRBJ1-6|TRBV25-1|TRBD1|.
TGTGCCAGCAGGCTGGACAGGGGGAACCATAATTCACCCCTCCACTTT
CASRLDRGNHNSPLHF
>TRBJ2-1|TRBV4-3|TRBD2|once
TGCGCCAGCAGCATAGTGTACGGGACTAGCGCGCAGTTCTTC
CASSIVYGTSAQFF
>TRBJ2-1|TRBV5-1|TRBD1|.
TGCGCCAGCGGATCATCAGGGGGTGAGCAGTTCTTC
CASGSSGGEQFF
>TRBJ1-4|TRBV6-5|.|once
TGTGCCAGCAGTTACCCCGGGTCGGAAAAACTGTTTTTT
CASSYPGSEKLFF
>TRBJ2-2|TRBV5-1|TRBD1|once
TGCGCCAGCAGCTTGGCGGACAGGGCGGGCACCGGGGAGCTGTTTTTT
CASSLADRAGTGELFF
>TRBJ2-7|TRBV5-6|.|.
TGTGCCAGCAGCTTCGCCTCCCCCGGCGAGCAGTACTTC
CASSFASPGEQYF
>TRBJ2-3|TRBV28|.|.
TGTGCCAGTCTCCGAGGGGATACGCAGTATTTT
CASLRGDTQYF
>TRBJ2-5|TRBV23-1|.|.
TGCGCCAGCAGTCAATGCGCACAAGAGACCCAGTACTTC
CASSQCAQETQYF
>TRBJ2-7|TRBV30|TRBD1|.
TGTGCCTGGAGCGGGACAGTCGAGCAGTACTTC
CAWSGTVEQYF
>TRBJ2-5|TRBV30|.|.
TGTGCCTGGAGTAGTTGGGAGACCCAGTACTTC
CAWSSWETQYF
>TRBJ1-6|TRBV5-1|TRBD1|.
TGCGCCAGCAGCCCACAGACAGGGGGCAATAATTCACCCCTCCACTTT
CASSPQTGGNNSPLHF
>TRBJ2-1|TRBV7-9|.|once
TGTGCCAGCAGCTTAGGGGGCGGACGCTCCTACAATGAGCAGTTCTTC
CASSLGGGRSYNEQFF
>TRBJ1-5|TRBV20-1|.|few
TGCAGTGCTAGGGGCCAGGGGCCCCAGCATTTT
CSARGQGPQHF
>TRBJ1-2|TRBV29-1|TRBD1|.
TGCAGCGTTTCTAGGGGACAGGGGTATGGCTACACCTTC
CSVSRGQGYGYTF
>TRBJ2-7|TRBV2|.|.
TGTGCCAGCAGTGCGGAACAGGGCCTCTCCTACGAGCAGTACTTC
CASSAEQGLSYEQYF
>TRBJ1-2|TRBV7-9|.|.
TGTGCCAGCAGCTCCCTCGCGGGGGTGATCTATGGCTACACCTTC
CASSSLAGVIYGYTF
>TRBJ2-7|TRBV5-1|TRBD1|.
TGCGCCAGCAGCTCCCGGACAGGTACTGACGAGCAGTACTTC
CASSSRTGTDEQYF
>TRBJ1-2|TRBV7-2|.|.
TGTGCCAGCAGCTTAGTAGGGCCAGGGGACTATGGCTACACCTTC
CASSLVGPGDYGYTF
>TRBJ2-1|TRBV7-6|TRBD2|.
TGTGCCAGCAGCCTTAGCGGGGGAGCCTACAATGAGCAGTTCTTC
CASSLSGGAYNEQFF
>TRBJ2-5|TRBV13|.|.
TGTGCCAGCAGCCGAACTTCGGGGGTCCAAGAGACCCAGTACTTC
CASSRTSGVQETQYF